The 16 T cell receptor beta chains below come from one sample, sequenced in a study of cytomegalovirus exposure and HLA in healthy donors. PCR used 60 Vbeta primers and 13 Jbeta primers. Clones were read by immunoSEQ multiplex PCR, and TCRdb kept only the in-frame ones, dropping some. The sample records 150,000 to 180,000 clones, roughly 77% being singletons. Material: PBMCs. Every receptor here comes from a man in his thirties or forties in good health and CMV-seropositive.

This sequence joins TRBV2 and TRBJ1-2; D unclear. Germline values: CDR1 SNHLY, CDR2 FYNNEI. V was pared by 7 bases and J by 5 bases, with 8 bases between. The CDR3 is 11 amino acids. Written as DNA, the CDR3 is TGTGCCAGCACTCCCCTGTATGGCTACACCTTC. Amino acids: CASTPLYGYTF.

This clone was counted a few times. J is TRBJ2-7 and V is TRBV7-2; TRBD1 aligns across 12 bases. Trimming took 5 bases from V and 2 from J; bases not matched to a gene: 16. Germline V gene sequence: CDR1 SGHTA, CDR2 FQGNSA. The CDR3 has 19 amino acids. CDR3 sequence: CASSAPRDRGRSLTYEQYF. The CDR3, as DNA: TGTGCCAGCAGCGCCCCCCGGGACAGGGGGCGGTCTCTCACCTACGAGCAGTACTTC.

This clone was seen once. The gene calls are TRBV14 and TRBJ2-5; 9 bases line up with TRBD1. V dropped 3 bases and J dropped 4; count of bases not matched to a gene: 9. Germline CDR1 and CDR2: SGHDN and FVKESK. The CDR3 consists of 16 residues. The CDR3 DNA is TGTGCCAGCAGCCAGCCGGGACAGGGAGGTTTAGAGACCCAGTACTTC. Translating gives CASSQPGQGGLETQYF.

The chain employs TRBV7-9 and TRBJ2-3; TRBD2 matches at 9 bases. From germline, CDR1 is SEHNR and CDR2 FQNEAQ (reference sequence). The CDR3 contains 16 residues. The trim removed 5 bases at V and 4 bases at J, leaving 10 bases unmatched. The CDR3 region is CASSQALSGRSDTQYF. As DNA, the CDR3 is TGTGCCAGCAGCCAGGCGCTCAGCGGGAGGTCAGATACGCAGTATTTT.

The chain uses TRBV2 and TRBJ1-2; D remains ambiguous. Germline CDR1 reads SNHLY; CDR2 reads FYNNEI. The CDR3 spans 13 residues. V lost 2 bases and J 2 bases, leaving 6 bases between the germline ends. CDR3 in DNA: TGTGCCAGCAGTGAAAACAGAAACTATGGCTACACCTTC. Its translation: CASSENRNYGYTF.

The V and J genes are TRBV28 and TRBJ2-7, with 8 bases that match TRBD2. There are 15 residues in the CDR3. The trim removed 2 bases at V and 7 bases at J, leaving 10 bases unmatched. The germline gives CDR1 MDHEN, CDR2 SYDVKM. The CDR3: CASSLSAGGYVEQYF. In DNA form, the CDR3 reads TGTGCCAGCAGTTTAAGTGCGGGGGGATACGTGGAGCAGTACTTC.

The rearrangement uses TRBV7-6 and TRBJ2-1, with D possibly being TRBD1 (5 bases). Germline V gene lookup returns CDR1 SGHVS and CDR2 FNYEAQ. Trimming shortened V by 0 bases and J by 8 bases, and 8 bases separated the two germline ends. This CDR3 contains 13 residues. The CDR3 here is CASSLALGDEQFF. CDR3 nucleotide sequence: TGTGCCAGCAGCTTAGCCTTAGGGGATGAGCAGTTCTTC.

This sequence joins TRBV7-8 and TRBJ2-7; tentatively, D is TRBD1 (6 bases). CDR1 and CDR2 (germline): SGHVS, FQNEAQ. This CDR3 spans 16 amino acids. Trimming took off 2 bases at V and 1 base at J, with 15 bases between the two ends. CDR3 nucleotides: TGTGCCAGCAGCTTACTTACCGGGACAAATTCCTACGAGCAGTACTTC. This codes for CASSLLTGTNSYEQYF.

The chain is built from TRBV15 and TRBJ2-1; the match to TRBD1 covers 7 bases. The germline V gene encodes CDR1 LNHNV and CDR2 YYDKDF (reference sequence). The length of the CDR3 is 18 residues. With 4 bases clipped from V and 4 bases from J, the junction kept 16 bases outside the gene matches. The CDR3 protein is CATSKWPHRDRKYNEQFF. As DNA, the CDR3 is TGTGCCACCAGCAAATGGCCGCATAGGGACAGAAAATACAATGAGCAGTTCTTC. The full variable domain, with the rest looked up from reference TRBV15 and TRBJ2-1, is DAMVIQNPRYQVTQFGKPVTLSCSQTLNHNVMYWYQQKSSQAPKLLFHYYDKDFNNEADTPDNFQSRRPNTSFCFLDIRSPGLGDTAMYLCATSKWPHRDRKYNEQFFGPGTRLTVL.

This clone was counted only a few times. The genes are TRBV6-1 and TRBJ2-7; 9 bases agree with TRBD2. Unmatched junction bases numbered 9, after V lost 6 bases and J lost 3 bases. CDR1 is MNHNS and CDR2 is SASEGT in the germline V gene. This CDR3 is built from 15 residues. The CDR3 DNA is TGTGCCAGCAGCGACCTCGCGGGGGGGGACTACGAGCAGTACTTC. It specifies CASSDLAGGDYEQYF.

For this clone: Other nucleotide sequences from this sample produce the same CDR3. The CDR3 spells CAWSPGGGNQPQHF. Written as DNA, the CDR3 is TGTGCCTGGAGTCCAGGGGGAGGCAATCAGCCCCAGCATTTT. The rearrangement links TRBV30 to TRBJ1-5, with TRBD1 identical over 7 bases. Germline CDR1 GTSNPN, CDR2 SVGIG (reference sequence). After removal of 2 bases from V and 2 bases from J, the junction contained 3 bases not matched to a gene. CDR3 length: 14 residues.

This chain links TRBV28 with TRBJ2-2; 8 nucleotides line up with TRBD1. The germline CDR1 and CDR2 sequences are MDHEN and SYDVKM. Germline trimming cut 3 bases from V and 3 bases from J; bases unmatched to any gene: 6. This CDR3 is 16 amino acids long. CDR3 region: CASSFVGQGHTGELFF. The CDR3 DNA follows: TGTGCCAGCAGTTTTGTAGGACAGGGACACACCGGGGAGCTGTTTTTT.

V is TRBV6-5 and J is TRBJ1-4; TRBD1 might be the D (5 bases). The CDR3 loop spans 14 amino acids. Germline CDR1 is MNHEY and CDR2 is SVGAGI. V was trimmed by 2 bases and J by 7 bases, leaving 11 bases between them. CDR3 region: CASSYQGVGEKLFF. CDR3 sequence (DNA): TGTGCCAGCAGTTACCAGGGCGTCGGTGAAAAACTGTTTTTT.

The chain links TRBV29-1 to TRBJ2-2; TRBD1 is a possible D gene (6 bases). Germline loops: CDR1 SQVTM, CDR2 ANQGSEA. V was shortened by 7 bases and J by 5 bases, with 14 bases between the two germline ends. The length of the CDR3 is 13 residues. Here the CDR3 DNA reads TGCAGCGCCTTAAGGACAGCAACCGGGGAGCTGTTTTTT. Residues: CSALRTATGELFF.

V usage is TRBV7-2 and J usage is TRBJ2-5; 8 bases line up with TRBD1. CDR1 and CDR2 from the germline V gene are SGHTA and FQGNSA. CDR3 length: 16 amino acids. The junction had 13 bases not matched to a gene; V was cut back by 5 bases and J by 5 bases. The CDR3 nucleotides read TGTGCCAGCAGCGGCTTAGGGGGACAGGTCGCGGAGACCCAGTACTTC. This sequence encodes CASSGLGGQVAETQYF.

The gene calls are TRBV5-1 and TRBJ1-2; 8 positions agree with TRBD1. V lost 4 bases and J lost 6; bases outside the gene matches: 8. The CDR3 is 14 amino acids. Germline V gives CDR1 SGHRS, CDR2 YFSETQ. CDR3 sequence: CASSLGQVGDGYTF. The CDR3 DNA is TGCGCCAGCAGCCTGGGACAGGTGGGCGATGGCTACACCTTC.